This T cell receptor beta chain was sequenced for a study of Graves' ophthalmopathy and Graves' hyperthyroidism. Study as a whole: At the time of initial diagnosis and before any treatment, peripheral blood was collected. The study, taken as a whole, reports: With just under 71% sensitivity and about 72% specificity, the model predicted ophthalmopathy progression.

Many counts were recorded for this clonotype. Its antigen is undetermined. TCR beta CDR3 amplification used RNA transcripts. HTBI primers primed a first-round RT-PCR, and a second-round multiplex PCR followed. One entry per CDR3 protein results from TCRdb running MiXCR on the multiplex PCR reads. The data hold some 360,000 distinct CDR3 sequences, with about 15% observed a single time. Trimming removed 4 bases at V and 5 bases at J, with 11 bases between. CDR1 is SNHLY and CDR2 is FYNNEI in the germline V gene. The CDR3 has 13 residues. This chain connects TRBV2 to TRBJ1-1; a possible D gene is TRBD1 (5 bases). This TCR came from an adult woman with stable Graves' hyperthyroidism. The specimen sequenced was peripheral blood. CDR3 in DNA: TGTGCCAGCAGTGGTAACGGGGGGACTGAAGCTTTCTTT. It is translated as CASSGNGGTEAFF.